Presented here are 27 T cell receptor beta chains from one specimen sequenced in a study of T cell repertoires in cytomegalovirus infection. MiXCR was run by TCRdb on the reads, yielding one entry per CDR3 protein. This sample has around 140,000 distinct CDR3 sequences, with about 6.3% found just once. The sample consisted of PBMCs. The receptors derive from a human donor in good health (CMV status not recorded). Some clones in this sample may be carry-over from other donors' samples.

This clonotype was seen repeatedly, ten times or more. CDR3 region: CASRGSSTDTQYF. DNA for the CDR3: TGTGCCAGCAGGGGGTCTAGCACAGATACGCAGTATTTT. This chain joins TRBV11-3 and TRBJ2-3, with D hard to call. V lost 6 bases and J lost 0, with 7 bases in between. CDR1 is SGHNT and CDR2 is YENEEA in the germline V gene. The CDR3 is 13 amino acids.

The chain joins TRBV7-6 to TRBJ2-2; D remains unclear. The germline CDR1 and CDR2 sequences are SGHVS and FNYEAQ. The CDR3 runs to 17 residues. V lost 1 base and J 2 bases, leaving 14 bases between the germline ends. CDR3 sequence (DNA): TGTGCCAGCAGCTTAGTAGGATTTCGGGCCAACACCGGGGAGCTGTTTTTT. As protein: CASSLVGFRANTGELFF.

This clonotype has a count of ten or more. CDR3 residues: CASSSEQGSYNEQFF. CDR3 sequence (DNA): TGTGCCAGCAGCTCTGAGCAGGGGTCATACAATGAGCAGTTCTTC. The rearrangement uses TRBV2 and TRBJ2-1, with D possibly TRBD1 on 6 matching bases. This CDR3 has 15 amino acids. CDR1 is SNHLY and CDR2 is FYNNEI in the germline V gene. The V end lost 6 bases, the J end lost 4 bases, and 16 bases lay between the germline ends. Full variable domain (missing parts from reference TRBV2 and TRBJ2-1): EPEVTQTPSHQVTQMGQEVILRCVPISNHLYFYWYRQILGQKVEFLVSFYNNEISEKSEIFDDQFSVERPDGSNFTLKIRSTKLEDSAMYFCASSSEQGSYNEQFFGPGTRLTVL.

This clonotype has a handful of counts. This chain links TRBV14 with TRBJ2-5, with D perhaps TRBD2 (5 bases). The CDR3 consists of 15 residues. CDR1 is SGHDN and CDR2 is FVKESK in the germline V gene. Trimming cost V 0 bases and J 4 bases, with 12 bases left between them. The CDR3 region is CASSQDGGSGETQYF. The CDR3 region has the DNA TGTGCCAGCAGCCAAGACGGAGGCTCGGGAGAGACCCAGTACTTC.

This clonotype was counted many times. The V and J genes are TRBV7-2 and TRBJ2-5; TRBD1 aligns across 7 bases. The CDR3 extends over 15 amino acids. Germline trimming cut 3 bases from V and 0 bases from J; bases unmatched to any gene: 4. The germline CDR1 and CDR2 sequences are SGHTA and FQGNSA. This CDR3 is CASSLTGLHQETQYF. The CDR3 DNA reads as TGTGCCAGCAGCTTGACAGGGTTGCACCAAGAGACCCAGTACTTC.

The chain joins TRBV2 to TRBJ2-1, with a possible D match to TRBD1 (5 bases). CDR1 and CDR2 (germline): SNHLY, FYNNEI. V gave up 11 bases and J gave up 9 bases, with 17 bases separating them. The CDR3 runs to 12 residues. The CDR3 loop reads CALVRAQVEQFF. The CDR3 DNA sequence: TGTGCCTTAGTCAGGGCGCAGGTTGAGCAGTTCTTC.

This clonotype has a handful of counts. The rearrangement joins TRBV7-8 to TRBJ1-3; D might be TRBD1 (5 bases). CDR1 and CDR2 from the germline V gene are SGHVS and FQNEAQ. CDR3 size: 15 residues. Trimming took 4 bases from V and 0 from J, leaving 10 bases between them. In DNA, the CDR3 is TGTGCCAGCAGCTCGTGGGGGGGCTCTGGAAACACCATATATTTT. It specifies CASSSWGGSGNTIYF.

This clonotype showed up many times. This chain links TRBV20-1 with TRBJ1-2; a weak D match, TRBD1 (6 bases). Per germline, CDR1 DFQATT and CDR2 SNEGSKA (reference sequence). V was cut by 0 bases and J by 2 bases, with 10 bases left in between. This CDR3 has 14 residues. The CDR3, as DNA: TGCAGTGCTAGAGATCCCAGGGGAAACTATGGCTACACCTTC. Its translation: CSARDPRGNYGYTF.

The rearrangement joins TRBV7-9 to TRBJ2-2; 7 bases agree with TRBD2. V shed 5 bases, J shed 5 bases, and the junction held 17 bases outside the gene matches. The CDR3 runs to 18 residues. Germline V gene sequence: CDR1 SEHNR, CDR2 FQNEAQ (reference sequence). Written as DNA, the CDR3 is TGTGCCAGCAGCCTCACCCGACTAGCAACTCTTCGAACCGGGGAGCTGTTTTTT. Translating it yields CASSLTRLATLRTGELFF.

The sample holds one count of this clonotype. The J gene is TRBJ2-5, the V gene TRBV7-9, with D uncertain. The germline V and J ends were trimmed by 2 bases and 5 bases, with 9 bases remaining between them. Germline lookup yields CDR1 SEHNR and CDR2 FQNEAQ (reference sequence). This CDR3 is 13 amino acids long. DNA for the CDR3: TGTGCCAGCAGCTTAATACCCCGGGAGACCCAGTACTTC. Translating gives CASSLIPRETQYF. The whole variable domain, remainder taken from reference TRBV7-9 and TRBJ2-5, is DTGVSQNPRHKITKRGQNVTFRCDPISEHNRLYWYRQTLGQGPEFLTYFQNEAQLEKSRLLSDRFSAERPKGSFSTLEIQRTEQGDSAMYLCASSLIPRETQYFGPGTRLLVL.

This clonotype was observed many times. The rearrangement links TRBV20-1 to TRBJ2-3; D may correspond to TRBD1 or TRBD2 (6 bases each). Germline V lookup: CDR1 DFQATT, CDR2 SNEGSKA (reference sequence). V was cut by 5 bases and J by 2 bases, with 11 bases left in between. The CDR3 is 13 amino acids. This CDR3 is CSAGGRSTDTQYF. CDR3 sequence (DNA): TGCAGTGCTGGGGGGCGGTCCACAGATACGCAGTATTTT.

This clonotype was picked up many times. The rearrangement links TRBV7-2 to TRBJ2-1; 10 nucleotides align to TRBD2. The CDR3 runs to 16 residues. V gave up 4 bases and J gave up 6 bases; unmatched junction bases: 9. Looked up from germline, CDR1 is SGHTA and CDR2 is FQGNSA. This CDR3 reads CASSSRAGGRGNEQFF. Written as DNA, the CDR3 is TGTGCCAGCAGCTCGAGAGCGGGGGGGCGGGGCAATGAGCAGTTCTTC.

This clonotype has a count of ten or more. V and J are TRBV7-8 and TRBJ2-2; 12 nucleotides agree with TRBD2. The length of the CDR3 is 19 residues. V lost 0 bases to trimming and J lost 3 bases; unmatched junction nucleotides: 8. CDR1 SGHVS and CDR2 FQNEAQ come from the germline V gene. CDR3 amino acids: CASSLARLAGGHDTGELFF. CDR3 nucleotide sequence: TGTGCCAGCAGCTTAGCGCGTCTAGCGGGGGGGCATGACACCGGGGAGCTGTTTTTT.

The rearrangement joins TRBV6-5 to TRBJ1-5; D remains ambiguous. Trimming shortened V by 5 bases and J by 3 bases, and 8 bases separated the two germline ends. Germline V gives CDR1 MNHEY, CDR2 SVGAGI. This CDR3 has 13 amino acids. The CDR3 spells CASSRADNQPQHF. CDR3 DNA sequence: TGTGCCAGCAGTAGGGCCGACAATCAGCCCCAGCATTTT.

On this clonotype: Sequence at one end of the junction differs from germline and may be a read error. The chain links TRBV20-1 to TRBJ2-5; the match to TRBD2 covers 9 bases. CDR1 and CDR2 from the germline V gene are DFQATT and SNEGSKA (reference sequence). The CDR3 has 16 residues. The CDR3 region has the DNA TGCAGTGCTAGAGCGAAAGCGGGGGGCACTCGGAAGACCCCGTACTTC. It translates to CSARAKAGGTRKTPYF.

This clonotype was seen only a few times. This sequence joins TRBV29-1 and TRBJ2-5; 7 nucleotides agree with TRBD1. The V and J ends lost 6 bases and 5 bases, in that order; junction bases with no gene match: 9. CDR1 is SQVTM, CDR2 ANQGSEA, per germline. The CDR3 length is 13 residues. The CDR3 DNA reads as TGCAGCGTGGAGACAGGGTTCTCCGAGACCCAGTACTTC. It specifies CSVETGFSETQYF.

The chain links TRBV11-3 to TRBJ2-7, with D possibly being TRBD1 or TRBD2 (6 bases each). Trimming cost V 2 bases and J 2 bases, with 13 bases left between them. Germline V gives CDR1 SGHNT, CDR2 YENEEA. This CDR3 has 15 amino acids. The CDR3 nucleotides are TGTGCCAGCAGCTTATTTGGAGGGGGAACCTACGAGCAGTACTTC. Amino acids: CASSLFGGGTYEQYF.

Ten or more counts support this clonotype. V usage is TRBV7-2 and J usage is TRBJ2-2; TRBD1 matches 10 bases. V was pared by 3 bases and J by 11 bases, with 6 bases of the junction left unmatched. CDR1 is SGHTA, CDR2 FQGNSA, per germline. The CDR3 sequence is 14 residues long. CDR3 DNA sequence: TGTGCCAGCAGCTTGAGACAGGGGGCGGGAGAGCTGTTTTTT. Amino acid sequence: CASSLRQGAGELFF. Together with reference TRBV7-2 and TRBJ2-2, the CDR3 gives the full variable domain: GAGVSQSPSNKVTEKGKDVELRCDPISGHTALYWYRQSLGQGLEFLIYFQGNSAPDKSGLPSDRFSAERTGGSVSTLTIQRTQQEDSAVYLCASSLRQGAGELFFGEGSRLTVL.

The table lists this clonotype with many counts. The chain links TRBV7-3 to TRBJ2-7; D unclear. V dropped 1 base and J dropped 7 bases, with 11 bases sitting between them. Germline CDR1 is SGHTA and CDR2 is FQGTGA. The CDR3 consists of 13 residues. In nucleotides, the CDR3 is TGTGCCAGCAGCTTAAACCCAAACCGGGAGCAGTACTTC. It is translated as CASSLNPNREQYF.

This clonotype occurred many times. This rearrangement joins TRBV7-2 to TRBJ1-2, with no clear D. Trimming shortened V by 2 bases and J by 3 bases, and 13 bases separated the two germline ends. The CDR3 sequence is 15 residues long. The germline gives CDR1 SGHTA, CDR2 FQGNSA. The CDR3 is CASSLSPGKDYGYTF. The CDR3 bases are TGTGCCAGCAGCTTATCCCCGGGGAAGGACTATGGCTACACCTTC.

This clonotype was counted at least ten times. V and J are TRBV14 and TRBJ1-1; possible D gene TRBD1, 5 bases. Germline CDR1 reads SGHDN; CDR2 reads FVKESK. This CDR3 is 13 amino acids long. With 4 bases removed from V and 7 bases from J, the gap between germline ends came to 13 bases. CDR3 bases: TGTGCCAGCAGCCCGGACAAGGGGTTTGAAGCTTTCTTT. Translation gives CASSPDKGFEAFF.

This clonotype was recorded at least ten times. This chain uses TRBV7-8 with TRBJ1-2; D unresolved. This CDR3 comprises 14 residues. V dropped 0 bases and J dropped 8 bases, with 13 bases sitting between them. Germline V CDR1 and CDR2: SGHVS, FQNEAQ. The DNA for the CDR3 is TGTGCCAGCAGCTTAGCGGCGACAACCTACGGCTACACCTTC. Translation: CASSLAATTYGYTF. Full variable domain (outside the CDR3, taken from reference TRBV7-8 and TRBJ1-2): GAGVSQSPRYKVAKRGQDVALRCDPISGHVSLFWYQQALGQGPEFLTYFQNEAQLDKSGLPSDRFFAERPEGSVSTLKIQRTQQEDSAVYLCASSLAATTYGYTFGSGTRLTVV.

This clonotype came up many times. The chain carries TRBV28 and TRBJ1-3; no definite D call. The length of the CDR3 is 13 residues. The germline CDR1 and CDR2 sequences are MDHEN and SYDVKM. V lost 2 bases and J 0 bases, leaving 2 bases between the germline ends. The CDR3: CASSLPSGNTIYF. CDR3 coding DNA: TGTGCCAGCAGTTTACCCTCTGGAAACACCATATATTTT.

This clonotype has ten or more counts. This rearrangement joins TRBV7-2 to TRBJ1-1, with 8 positions matching TRBD1. The CDR3 has 14 amino acids. Trimming at V came to 5 bases and at J to 5 bases, leaving 7 bases not matched to a gene. Germline V lookup: CDR1 SGHTA, CDR2 FQGNSA. The CDR3 here is CASSHRQGRTEAFF. Written as DNA, the CDR3 is TGTGCCAGCAGCCACCGACAGGGGAGGACTGAAGCTTTCTTT.

This clonotype came up many times. The V and J genes are TRBV7-2 and TRBJ2-1; TRBD2 aligns across 8 bases. This CDR3 is 15 amino acids long. CDR1 and CDR2 (germline): SGHTA, FQGNSA. The junction had 6 bases not matched to a gene; V was cut back by 2 bases and J by 6 bases. CDR3 nucleotide sequence: TGTGCCAGCAGCTTAACCGGGGGGGCCACCAATGAGCAGTTCTTC. Its protein is CASSLTGGATNEQFF.

This clonotype has ten or more counts. The genes are TRBV6-2 or TRBV6-3 and TRBJ2-1, with D perhaps assigned TRBD1 or TRBD2 (5 bases each). CDR3 length: 12 residues. Per germline, CDR1 MNHEY and CDR2 SVGEGT. V shed 8 bases and J shed 1 base, with 6 bases lying between them. The CDR3, as DNA: TGTGCCAGCGGGGGATCCTACAATGAGCAGTTCTTC. Protein: CASGGSYNEQFF.

This clonotype turned up a few times. V and J are TRBV10-3 and TRBJ2-5; no clear D. Germline V CDR1 and CDR2: ENHRY, SYGVKD. The CDR3 runs 14 residues. V lost 0 bases and J 5 bases, leaving 10 bases between the germline ends. DNA for the CDR3: TGTGCCATCAGTGAGTCGATGGGTGTCGAGACCCAGTACTTC. It yields the protein CAISESMGVETQYF.